The rows below give T cell receptor beta chains drawn from one sample of a study of blood T cell repertoires in COVID-19. Profiling relied on immunoSEQ multiplex PCR, and the TCRdb table lists in-frame clones only, not all of them. Of approximately 100,000 clones in the sample, roughly 80% were seen once. Material for sequencing was peripheral blood. These TCRs come from a man between 60 and 75 years old with acute or convalescent COVID-19. The CDR3 runs from the conserved cysteine through the conserved F or W. The D gene is left open where the match is weak. Only part of the rows carry a size: once, few, many, or a class if the clone is expanded.

abundance | d_gene | j_gene | v_gene | CDR3aa | CDR3nt
. | . | TRBJ1-1 | TRBV27 | CASSFSDRLNTEAFF | TGTGCCAGCAGTTTTTCCGACAGACTGAACACTGAAGCTTTCTTT
. | TRBD2 | TRBJ2-1 | TRBV5-1 | CASSLLTSGSSHEQFF | TGCGCCAGCAGCCTTCTAACTAGCGGGAGTAGCCATGAGCAGTTCTTC
. | . | TRBJ1-2 | TRBV18 | CASSLGDAIPGPGYTF | TGTGCCAGCTCACTGGGAGATGCTATTCCGGGCCCCGGCTACACCTTC
once | . | TRBJ2-1 | TRBV10-3 | CAISSQGGMLYNEQFF | TGTGCCATCAGCAGCCAAGGAGGGATGTTATACAATGAGCAGTTCTTC
. | TRBD1 | TRBJ1-6 | TRBV19 | CASSAGQGKNSPLHF | TGTGCCAGTAGCGCCGGACAGGGAAAGAATTCACCCCTCCACTTT
once | . | TRBJ1-2 | TRBV5-6 | CASSLTGTRGYTF | TGTGCCAGCAGCTTGACAGGGACAAGAGGCTACACCTTC
few | . | TRBJ2-1 | TRBV2 | CASTNGFSYNEQFF | TGTGCCAGCACCAACGGGTTCTCCTACAATGAGCAGTTCTTC
. | . | TRBJ1-5 | TRBV2 | CASSPSGPGKPQHF | TGTGCCAGCAGTCCTTCTGGCCCGGGAAAGCCCCAGCATTTT
. | TRBD1 | TRBJ1-2 | TRBV5-1 | CASSPGQGWGYTF | TGCGCCAGCAGCCCTGGACAGGGCTGGGGCTACACCTTC
. | TRBD2 | TRBJ2-3 | TRBV15 | CATSRLAGRTDTQYF | TGTGCCACCAGCAGGCTAGCGGGGCGCACAGATACGCAGTATTTT
. | . | TRBJ1-3 | TRBV7-9 | CASSLVSGTLGNTIYF | TGTGCCAGCAGCCTAGTCTCCGGGACACTTGGAAACACCATATATTTT
once | TRBD2 | TRBJ2-3 | TRBV9 | CASSSGLAGDTDTQYF | TGTGCCAGCAGCTCGGGACTAGCGGGAGACACAGATACGCAGTATTTT
. | TRBD1 | TRBJ2-7 | TRBV2 | CASRTTGGGYEQYF | TGTGCCAGCAGGACAACAGGGGGCGGCTACGAGCAGTACTTC
. | . | TRBJ2-4 | TRBV5-5 | CASSLMGASGNIQYF | TGTGCCAGCAGCTTGATGGGGGCGAGTGGGAACATTCAGTACTTC
. | . | TRBJ2-6 | TRBV5-1 | CASSLGQSFSGANVLTF | TGCGCCAGCAGCTTGGGACAGAGTTTCTCTGGGGCCAACGTCCTGACTTTC
. | . | TRBJ2-3 | TRBV15 | CATSRDAGPSTDTQYF | TGTGCCACCAGCAGAGACGCGGGGCCTAGCACAGATACGCAGTATTTT
. | TRBD1 | TRBJ1-6 | TRBV19 | CASSLRTGGYNSPLHF | TGTGCCAGTAGTCTCCGGACAGGGGGATATAATTCACCCCTCCACTTT
once | TRBD2 | TRBJ2-7 | TRBV28 | CASSWTSGKQYF | TGTGCCAGCAGCTGGACTAGCGGAAAGCAGTACTTC
. | TRBD2 | TRBJ2-1 | TRBV4-3 | CASAASGSRYNEQFF | TGCGCCAGCGCGGCTAGCGGGAGTAGATACAATGAGCAGTTCTTC
. | TRBD1 | TRBJ2-5 | TRBV10-3 | CAISGGGFLEETQYF | TGTGCCATCAGTGGAGGGGGCTTCTTAGAAGAGACCCAGTACTTC
once | . | TRBJ1-5 | TRBV2 | CASSGARSNQPQHF | TGTGCCAGCAGTGGGGCCAGGAGCAATCAGCCCCAGCATTTT
. | . | TRBJ1-1 | TRBV29-1 | CSVTQGFNTEAFF | TGCAGCGTAACTCAGGGCTTTAACACTGAAGCTTTCTTT
. | TRBD2 | TRBJ2-1 | TRBV6-5 | CASSLSGSGEQFF | TGTGCCAGCAGTCTCAGCGGGAGCGGTGAGCAGTTCTTC
. | . | TRBJ1-4 | TRBV14 | CASSPGLRLNEKLFF | TGTGCCAGCAGCCCGGGCCTCAGACTAAATGAAAAACTGTTTTTT
. | . | TRBJ2-1 | TRBV28 | CASSLRGKGGGFF | TGTGCCAGCAGTTTACGAGGGAAGGGAGGGGGGTTCTTC
. | . | TRBJ2-1 | TRBV29-1 | CSVVSLAFQEQFF | TGCAGCGTTGTAAGTTTGGCATTCCAGGAGCAGTTCTTC
. | . | TRBJ2-5 | TRBV10-3 | CAISEQQAQETQYF | TGTGCCATCAGTGAACAACAGGCACAAGAGACCCAGTACTTC
. | TRBD2 | TRBJ2-3 | TRBV5-6 | CASSLAHAVAGARGGTQYF | TGTGCCAGCAGCTTGGCCCACGCAGTGGCGGGAGCAAGGGGAGGTACGCAGTATTTT
. | . | TRBJ1-1 | TRBV29-1 | CSVADRRREAFF | TGCAGCGTTGCTGACCGGAGAAGAGAAGCTTTCTTT
. | TRBD1 | TRBJ2-7 | TRBV15 | CATSRGGTGGSKQYF | TGTGCCACCAGCAGAGGTGGGACAGGGGGCAGTAAGCAGTACTTC
. | TRBD2 | TRBJ2-1 | TRBV11-2 | CASSLVMAGGPNEQFF | TGTGCCAGCAGCTTAGTGATGGCGGGAGGGCCCAATGAGCAGTTCTTC
. | . | TRBJ1-2 | TRBV9 | CASSATGNYGYTF | TGTGCCAGCAGCGCGACGGGGAACTATGGCTACACCTTC
. | . | TRBJ2-1 | TRBV3-1/TRBV3-2 | CASSQEEGVLYNEQFF | TGTGCCAGCAGCCAAGAGGAAGGGGTACTTTACAATGAGCAGTTCTTC
few | . | TRBJ2-7 | TRBV20-1 | CSAAAHYEQYF | TGCAGTGCCGCTGCGCACTACGAGCAGTACTTC
. | TRBD2 | TRBJ2-2 | TRBV24-1 | CATSAMGGTGELFF | TGTGCCACCAGTGCCATGGGAGGGACCGGGGAGCTGTTTTTT
. | TRBD1 | TRBJ2-5 | TRBV7-7 | CASSSTRTGTETQYF | TGTGCTAGCAGCTCTACCAGGACAGGGACAGAGACCCAGTACTTC
. | TRBD1 | TRBJ1-1 | TRBV30 | CAWSPTGANTEAFF | TGTGCCTGGAGTCCGACAGGGGCGAACACTGAAGCTTTCTTT
. | TRBD2 | TRBJ2-7 | TRBV3-1/TRBV3-2 | CASSPAGIPSEQYF | TGTGCCAGCAGCCCAGCGGGAATTCCAAGCGAGCAGTACTTC
few | TRBD1 | TRBJ1-1 | TRBV7-6 | CASSRDREAFGAFF | TGTGCCAGCAGCCGAGACAGGGAAGCCTTTGGAGCTTTCTTT
. | . | TRBJ2-5 | TRBV27 | CASSLSASRQTQYF | TGTGCCAGCAGTTTATCGGCTAGCAGACAGACCCAGTACTTC